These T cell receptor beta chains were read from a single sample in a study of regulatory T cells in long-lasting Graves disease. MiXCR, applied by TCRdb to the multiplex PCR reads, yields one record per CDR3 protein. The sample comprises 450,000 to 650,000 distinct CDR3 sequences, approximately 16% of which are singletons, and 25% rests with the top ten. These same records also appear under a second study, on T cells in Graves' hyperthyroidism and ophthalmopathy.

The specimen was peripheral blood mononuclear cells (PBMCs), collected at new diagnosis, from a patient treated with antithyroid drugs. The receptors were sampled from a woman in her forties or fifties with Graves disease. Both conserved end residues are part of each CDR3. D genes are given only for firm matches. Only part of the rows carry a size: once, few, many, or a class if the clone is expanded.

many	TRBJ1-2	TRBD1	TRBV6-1	TGTGCCAGCAGTAACGACAGGGGGATTGACTATGGCTACACCTTC	CASSNDRGIDYGYTF
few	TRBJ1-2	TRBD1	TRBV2	TGTGCCAGCGCCGGGGACAGGGTATATGGCTACACCTTC	CASAGDRVYGYTF
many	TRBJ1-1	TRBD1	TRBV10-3	TGTGCCATCAGTGAGTCGCCTATGGGACAGGGGGCCACGAACACTGAAGCTTTCTTT	CAISESPMGQGATNTEAFF
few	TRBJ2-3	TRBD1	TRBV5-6	TGTGCCAGCAGCTCCAGGGGGCGCCGTCACCCTTCAGATACGCAGTATTTT	CASSSRGRRHPSDTQYF
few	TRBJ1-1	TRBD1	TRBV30	TGTGCCTGGAGTGAGGGGACAGGGTCGGCCACTGAAGCTTTCTTT	CAWSEGTGSATEAFF
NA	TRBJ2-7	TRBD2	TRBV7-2	TGTGCCAGCAGCTTAGCGCCTTGGACTAGCGGGGACTCCTACGAGCAGTACTTC	CASSLAPWTSGDSYEQYF
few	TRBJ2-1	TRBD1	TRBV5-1	TGCGCCAGCAGCGGGGACAGGGGGGAGGATGAGCAGTTCTTC	CASSGDRGEDEQFF
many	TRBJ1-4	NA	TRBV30	TGTGCCTGGAGTGTACGAGAAGGACAGTGGGAAAAACTGTTTTTT	CAWSVREGQWEKLFF
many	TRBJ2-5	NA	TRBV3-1	TGTGCCAGCTCCGCCTACTCATTCCAAGAGACCCAGTACTTC	CASSAYSFQETQYF
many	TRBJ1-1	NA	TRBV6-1	TGTGCCAGCAGTGAATCTGAAGGGAAGGGGTACACTGAAGCTTTCTTT	CASSESEGKGYTEAFF
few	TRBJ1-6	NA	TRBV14	TGTGCCAGCAGCATCGGCGGTTCACCCCTCCACTTT	CASSIGGSPLHF
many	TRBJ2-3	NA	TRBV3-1	TGTGCCAGCAGCCAAGATCAGGGCCTAAAGGGAGTCACAGATACGCAGTATTTT	CASSQDQGLKGVTDTQYF
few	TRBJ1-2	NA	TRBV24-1	TGTGCCACCAGACCAGCTCCGAACTATGGCTACACCTTC	CATRPAPNYGYTF
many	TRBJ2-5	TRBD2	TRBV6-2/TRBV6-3	TGTGCCAGCAGTTACTCGTCTAGCGGGGGGTCTCCCCAGTACTTC	CASSYSSSGGSPQYF
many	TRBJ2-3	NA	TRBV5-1	TGCGCCAGCAGCGTGGTGGCAGGAGAAGATACGCAGTATTTT	CASSVVAGEDTQYF